These 30 T cell receptor beta chains share one sample of origin, sequenced in a study of blood T cell repertoires in COVID-19. Clones were read by immunoSEQ multiplex PCR, and TCRdb kept only the in-frame ones, dropping some. The sample contains 350,000 to 400,000 clones, roughly 87% of which appear only once. The material sequenced was PBMCs or T cells enriched from blood (not recorded which). The receptor source for this set is a woman aged 25 to 39 who had recovered from COVID-19.

The chain links TRBV2 to TRBJ2-1; 13 nucleotides align to TRBD2. This CDR3 has 14 residues. The germline gives CDR1 SNHLY, CDR2 FYNNEI. After removal of 7 bases from V and 10 bases from J, the junction contained 7 bases not matched to a gene. In DNA, the CDR3 is TGTGCCAGCACTGGACTAGCGGGAGTTCGAGAGCAGTTCTTC. Translation gives CASTGLAGVREQFF.

The chain joins TRBV2 to TRBJ2-3, with TRBD2 identical over 8 bases. CDR1 SNHLY and CDR2 FYNNEI come from the germline V gene. CDR3 length: 14 amino acids. With 7 bases clipped from V and 1 base from J, the junction kept 4 bases outside the gene matches. CDR3: CASKVTSGTDTQYF. CDR3 sequence (DNA): TGTGCCAGCAAGGTGACTAGCGGCACAGATACGCAGTATTTT.

The CDR3 DNA reads TGCAGCGCCATAGGGACAAATGAAGCTTTCTTT. Protein: CSAIGTNEAFF. The chain has TRBV29-1 and TRBJ1-1; weak D call: TRBD1 (6 bases). The CDR3 consists of 11 residues. Trimming shortened V by 7 bases and J by 7 bases, and 13 bases separated the two germline ends. The germline V gene encodes CDR1 SQVTM and CDR2 ANQGSEA.

V usage is TRBV30 and J usage is TRBJ1-2; 7 bases line up with TRBD1. CDR1 and CDR2 from the germline V gene are GTSNPN and SVGIG (reference sequence). The CDR3 runs to 11 residues. The ends lost 6 bases at V and 8 bases at J; junction bases unmatched: 6. The DNA for the CDR3 is TGTGCCTGCAGGACAGGTGGAGGCTACACCTTC. This translates into CACRTGGGYTF.

The V gene is TRBV27, the J gene TRBJ2-2; 9 bases are a match to TRBD2. V lost 4 bases and J lost 5; bases outside the gene matches: 5. CDR3 length: 15 amino acids. The germline gives CDR1 MNHEY, CDR2 SMNVEV (reference sequence). CDR3 in DNA: TGTGCCAGCAGTTCACTAGCGGGCATGACCGGGGAGCTGTTTTTT. It encodes CASSSLAGMTGELFF.

This clone was found once. The V and J genes are TRBV28 and TRBJ2-2, with D possibly matching TRBD2 (5 bases). Per germline, CDR1 MDHEN and CDR2 SYDVKM. The CDR3 spans 14 residues. The V gene lost 4 bases and the J gene lost 6 bases, with 12 bases spanning the gap. The CDR3 nucleotides are TGTGCCAGCAGTTGGGGAGCGGAACCCGGGGAGCTGTTTTTT. This codes for CASSWGAEPGELFF. Variable domain in full (rest from reference TRBV28 and TRBJ2-2): DVKVTQSSRYLVKRTGEKVFLECVQDMDHENMFWYRQDPGLGLRLIYFSYDVKMKEKGDIPEGYSVSREKKERFSLILESASTNQTSMYLCASSWGAEPGELFFGEGSRLTVL.

The gene calls are TRBV11-3 and TRBJ1-1; TRBD1 aligns across 9 bases. With 5 bases clipped from V and 3 bases from J, the junction kept 7 bases outside the gene matches. The CDR3 extends over 15 amino acids. Germline V gene data show CDR1 as SGHNT and CDR2 as YENEEA. The CDR3 DNA reads as TGTGCCAGCAGCCCTGGACAGGGGTCGTACACTGAAGCTTTCTTT. Protein product: CASSPGQGSYTEAFF. Supplemented by reference TRBV11-3 and TRBJ1-1, the full variable domain reads EAGVVQSPRYKIIEKKQPVAFWCNPISGHNTLYWYLQNLGQGPELLIRYENEEAVDDSQLPKDRFSAERLKGVDSTLKIQPAELGDSAVYLCASSPGQGSYTEAFFGQGTRLTVV.

The chain is built from TRBV25-1 and TRBJ1-2; no reliable D call. V was cut by 3 bases and J by 3 bases, with 14 bases left in between. Germline CDR1 and CDR2: MGHDK and SYGVNS. The CDR3 consists of 15 residues. The CDR3 sequence: CASSEAFAGYYGYTF. The CDR3, as DNA: TGTGCCAGCAGTGAGGCCTTCGCGGGATACTATGGCTACACCTTC.

CDR3 residues: CASSQVSSLNEKLFF. The CDR3 bases are TGCGCCAGCAGCCAAGTTAGTAGCCTTAATGAAAAACTGTTTTTT. The rearrangement uses TRBV4-1 and TRBJ1-4; D gene ambiguous. This CDR3 contains 15 residues. Germline CDR1 MGHRA, CDR2 YSYEKL. Trimming removed 1 base at V and 4 bases at J, with 10 bases between.

The chain joins TRBV19 to TRBJ2-7; D is possibly TRBD1 (6 bases). There are 15 residues in the CDR3. V shed 3 bases and J shed 4 bases, with 16 bases lying between them. From germline, CDR1 is LNHDA and CDR2 SQIVND (reference sequence). CDR3 sequence (DNA): TGTGCCAGTAGTATCCGTTTAGACAGGATTTACGAGCAGTACTTC. This translates into CASSIRLDRIYEQYF.

The chain employs TRBV9 and TRBJ2-7, with D possibly matching TRBD1 (5 bases). V was clipped by 0 bases and J by 5 bases, with 15 bases between them. The germline V gene has CDR1 SGDLS and CDR2 YYNGEE. The CDR3 runs 15 residues. The CDR3 DNA reads TGTGCCAGCAGCGTAGAGGACCATTGGGGCGACGAGCAGTACTTC. It encodes CASSVEDHWGDEQYF.

The gene calls are TRBV15 and TRBJ1-5; D is possibly TRBD1 (6 bases). Trimming shortened V by 3 bases and J by 3 bases, and 15 bases separated the two germline ends. The CDR3 has 16 amino acids. From germline, CDR1 is LNHNV and CDR2 YYDKDF (reference sequence). CDR3 loop: CATSRPGQTFNQPQHF. The CDR3 DNA is TGTGCCACCAGCAGGCCGGGACAAACGTTCAATCAGCCCCAGCATTTT. Using reference TRBV15 and TRBJ1-5 for the parts outside the CDR3, the full variable domain is DAMVIQNPRYQVTQFGKPVTLSCSQTLNHNVMYWYQQKSSQAPKLLFHYYDKDFNNEADTPDNFQSRRPNTSFCFLDIRSPGLGDTAMYLCATSRPGQTFNQPQHFGDGTRLSIL.

This clone has ten or more counts. The chain joins TRBV5-1 to TRBJ2-1, with 8 bases aligning to TRBD2. Germline assignment: CDR1 SGHRS and CDR2 YFSETQ. Trimming at V came to 5 bases and at J to 4 bases, leaving 11 bases not matched to a gene. CDR3 length: 16 residues. The CDR3 nucleotides read TGCGCCAGCAGACTAGCGGCCGGCTCAGGGTACAATGAGCAGTTCTTC. Its protein is CASRLAAGSGYNEQFF.

The chain carries TRBV7-6 and TRBJ1-3; the D is unclear. CDR3 length: 15 residues. V lost 0 bases, J lost 0 bases, and 6 bases lay in between. Germline CDR1 and CDR2: SGHVS and FNYEAQ. CDR3 residues: CASSLAGNSGNTIYF. The CDR3 bases are TGTGCCAGCAGCTTAGCCGGTAACTCTGGAAACACCATATATTTT.

This sequence joins TRBV3-1 (or the pseudogene TRBV3-2) and TRBJ2-1; 8 nucleotides line up with TRBD2. The CDR3 has 14 residues. Germline V gives CDR1 LGHDT, CDR2 YNNKEL (reference sequence). V lost 6 bases, J lost 7 bases, and 8 bases stayed unmatched. CDR3 sequence reads: CASRVTSVGNEQFF. Written as DNA, the CDR3 is TGTGCCAGCAGAGTGACTAGCGTGGGAAATGAGCAGTTCTTC.

The chain employs TRBV6-5 and TRBJ2-7; D gene unclear. CDR1 is MNHEY, CDR2 SVGAGI, per germline. V lost 0 bases to trimming and J lost 5 bases, with 14 bases between them. The CDR3 spans 15 residues. For the CDR3, the DNA is TGTGCCAGCAGTTACTCGACCCCAGAGGTTGACGAGCAGTACTTC. Its protein is CASSYSTPEVDEQYF.

This clone was seen a handful of times. The CDR3 nucleotides are TGTGCCAGCAGAAGGACAGGGGGGCAAGGTACCGGGGAGCTGTTTTTT. Translated, it gives CASRRTGGQGTGELFF. The chain has TRBV7-2 and TRBJ2-2; 10 bases agree with TRBD1. Germline CDR1 and CDR2: SGHTA and FQGNSA. The CDR3 extends over 16 amino acids. The ends lost 6 bases at V and 5 bases at J; junction bases unmatched: 9.

The chain couples TRBV27 to TRBJ1-2; 7 bases are a match to TRBD1. The CDR3 has 14 residues. V trimming: 5 bases; J trimming: 6 bases; junction bases outside the gene matches: 9. Germline V lookup: CDR1 MNHEY, CDR2 SMNVEV (reference sequence). CDR3 nucleotides: TGTGCCAGCAGTCGAGCAGGGGGTGGTCATGGCTACACCTTC. This gives the protein CASSRAGGGHGYTF.

The sample holds one count of this clone. V gene TRBV4-1 combines with J gene TRBJ1-1; 7 positions match TRBD1. The V gene's germline CDR1 is MGHRA and CDR2 YSYEKL. V shed 6 bases, J shed 1 base, and the junction held 8 bases outside the gene matches. The CDR3 is 15 amino acids. CDR3 residues: CASRSEGQRNTEAFF. CDR3 coding DNA: TGCGCCAGCAGGTCGGAGGGACAGAGGAACACTGAAGCTTTCTTT.

This clone appeared once. Written as DNA, the CDR3 is TGTGCCAGCAGTTACGCACAGGGCTACGAGCAGTACTTC. Residues: CASSYAQGYEQYF. This rearrangement joins TRBV6-5 to TRBJ2-7; TRBD1 might be the D (6 bases). Germline V gene data show CDR1 as MNHEY and CDR2 as SVGAGI. The CDR3 consists of 13 residues. Deletions cut 2 bases from V and 3 bases from J, with 8 bases between.

The chain carries TRBV19 and TRBJ1-5, with TRBD1 identical over 10 bases. Germline CDR1 and CDR2: LNHDA and SQIVND (reference sequence). The CDR3 totals 15 residues. Losses at the gene ends were 4 bases for V and 3 bases for J; bases not matched to a gene: 3. In nucleotides, the CDR3 is TGTGCCAGTAGTACCGGGACAGGGGTCAATCAGCCCCAGCATTTT. It codes for CASSTGTGVNQPQHF.

The gene calls are TRBV19 and TRBJ2-7; TRBD2 is a possible D gene (5 bases). The germline V gene encodes CDR1 LNHDA and CDR2 SQIVND (reference sequence). The CDR3 covers 15 residues. V lost 5 bases and J 5 bases, leaving 19 bases between the germline ends. The CDR3 DNA reads TGTGCCAGTAGTTCGTCGGGGTCTTTCGGGGACGAGCAGTACTTC. This codes for CASSSSGSFGDEQYF.

V gene TRBV3-1 (or the pseudogene TRBV3-2) combines with J gene TRBJ2-7; tentative D call: TRBD2 (5 bases). The V gene lost 2 bases and the J gene lost 2 bases, with 7 bases spanning the gap. Per germline, CDR1 LGHDT and CDR2 YNNKEL (reference sequence). This CDR3 comprises 13 residues. The CDR3 loop reads CASSQLTTYEQYF. DNA for the CDR3: TGTGCCAGCAGCCAATTGACTACCTACGAGCAGTACTTC.

The rearrangement uses TRBV5-6 and TRBJ1-1; maybe TRBD1 (5 bases). This CDR3 comprises 14 residues. Germline CDR1 SGHDT, CDR2 YYEEEE. The ends were cut back, 0 bases at V and 5 bases at J, with 11 bases in the middle. CDR3 sequence reads: CASSLARVRTEAFF. The CDR3 nucleotides read TGTGCCAGCAGCTTGGCCAGGGTACGGACTGAAGCTTTCTTT.

The chain is built from TRBV5-6 and TRBJ2-3, with 11 bases that match TRBD1. V shed 1 base, J shed 4 bases, and the junction held 5 bases outside the gene matches. The germline V gene encodes CDR1 SGHDT and CDR2 YYEEEE. The CDR3 length is 16 residues. This CDR3 reads CASSLMDRGPADTQYF. CDR3 DNA: TGTGCCAGCAGCTTGATGGACAGGGGGCCGGCAGATACGCAGTATTTT.

V is TRBV5-8 and J is TRBJ1-1; D remains unclear. Germline CDR1 SGHTS, CDR2 YDEGEE. The V end was cut by 2 bases, the J end by 9 bases, with 5 bases between. This CDR3 has 10 amino acids. The CDR3 region has the DNA TGTGCCAGCAGCTTTTATCAAGCTTTCTTT. It yields the protein CASSFYQAFF.

V gene TRBV29-1 combines with J gene TRBJ2-3; a possible D gene is TRBD1 (6 bases). This CDR3 is built from 14 residues. V was cut by 6 bases and J by 1 base, with 14 bases left in between. Germline loops: CDR1 SQVTM, CDR2 ANQGSEA. The CDR3 DNA sequence: TGCAGCGTAAAGACAGGACGCCGCACAGATACGCAGTATTTT. Translation: CSVKTGRRTDTQYF.

The chain is built from TRBV29-1 and TRBJ2-5, with 8 bases fitting TRBD2. The CDR3 is made up of 14 amino acids. CDR1 and CDR2 (germline): SQVTM, ANQGSEA. The V gene end was trimmed by 7 bases and the J gene end by 4 bases; junction bases not matched to a gene: 11. This CDR3 is CSGSGTRGGETQYF. As DNA, the CDR3 is TGCAGCGGATCCGGGACTAGGGGTGGAGAGACCCAGTACTTC.

The chain carries TRBV7-8 and TRBJ1-5; 7 nucleotides match TRBD1. The CDR3 is 16 residues long. V was clipped by 5 bases and J by 2 bases; unmatched bases: 9. CDR1 SGHVS and CDR2 FQNEAQ come from the germline V gene. CDR3 nucleotides: TGTGCCAGCAGCCCCCCAAGAGGACAGGGCAATCAGCCCCAGCATTTT. Its translation: CASSPPRGQGNQPQHF.

CDR3 loop: CASSLEGAGEDQPQHF. The DNA for the CDR3 is TGCGCCAGCAGCTTGGAGGGAGCTGGGGAAGATCAGCCCCAGCATTTT. The chain employs TRBV5-1 and TRBJ1-5; D remains unclear. The V end was cut by 0 bases, the J end by 5 bases, with 15 bases between. Germline V CDR1 and CDR2: SGHRS, YFSETQ. The CDR3 totals 16 residues.